This T cell receptor (beta chain) was observed in a study of CD8+ T cells in alopecia areata. Notes on this clone: The antigen remains undetermined.

Following RNA extraction, reverse transcription yielded cDNA that acted as the sequencing template. Profiled with immunoSEQ multiplex PCR; TCRdb holds only in-frame clones, not every one. Of fewer than 250,000 clones in the sample, less than 50% are singletons; the top ten hold roughly 2.6%. Regarding the study as a whole: Because one nonresponder was included, the link of baseline CD8+ expansion to response is considered uncertain.

Treatment specified: oral pan-JAK inhibitor, 5-10 mg twice daily. As part of sample collection, lesional scalp punch biopsies and peripheral blood were taken from alopecia areata patients. Material: CD4+ T cells sorted from blood, obtained between weeks 36 and 40, from a patient treated with tofacitinib. This clonotype was sampled from a human donor with alopecia areata.

The CDR3 reads CSVEDRVTVASSNEQFF. DNA of the CDR3: TGCAGCGTTGAAGATCGGGTGACAGTGGCCTCCAGCAATGAGCAGTTCTTC. The chain recombines TRBV29-1 with TRBJ2-1, with D tentatively TRBD1 (5 bases). Germline values: CDR1 SQVTM, CDR2 ANQGSEA. CDR3 length: 17 amino acids. V lost 0 bases, J lost 6 bases, and 21 bases lay in between.